This T cell receptor beta chain was identified in a study of shared clonotypes between healthy human individuals. Study-wide results and limits: Measured sharing among donors was expected to vary with sequencing depth.

It was 150 to 200 ng DNA, some 30,000 T cell genomes, that sorted-subset replicate PCRs used. Original processing notes: Filtering was not the same, since immunoSEQ gave junction-only sequences without quality scores. TCRdb's table, derived via immunoSEQ multiplex PCR, lists solely in-frame clones and lacks some. V, J and clone size are taken as reported in that table, and D and trimming were inferred from the DNA itself. Found here are 2,500,000 or so clones, 85% to 95% of them singletons; the top ten hold roughly 0.34%. This clone appeared once. Antigen: not known. Memory CD4+ cells were the fraction left after CD45RA+ naive selection. Germline CDR1 reads SGHRS; CDR2 reads YFSETQ. Trimming took 5 bases from V and 0 from J, leaving 13 bases between them. The CDR3 is 15 residues long.

J is TRBJ2-3 and V is TRBV5-1; D remains unclear. This TCR was sampled from a man aged 18 to 29 in good health. Some clones in this sample may be carry-over from other donors' samples. Sequencing was carried out using naive CD4+ T cells from PBMCs. Subset here: CD45RA+ positively selected. The CDR3 DNA reads TGCGCCAGCAGTTTTACAGACGCTAGCACAGATACGCAGTATTTT. Encoded protein: CASSFTDASTDTQYF.